The entry below describes one T cell receptor (beta chain). The specificity of this receptor is unknown. Base qualities are missing; no much larger clone stands one base away. The entry originates in a study of T cell responses to AZD1222 COVID-19 vaccine listed by TCRdb under 2021. Some background on the complete study: AZD1222 recipients whose second dose came at about 4 weeks and those whose second dose came at about 12 weeks were combined into one group, since spike-specific TCR depth and breadth did not differ between the two schedules. A total of under 250 trial participants underwent TCR sequencing, of whom more than 200 had received two doses of AZD1222 and approximately 26 had received two doses of the MenACWY control vaccine. Trial participants were enrolled by age into 18-55, 56-69 and 70-plus year subgroups, with roughly 150, 30 and 60 TCR-sequenced participants respectively.

What the time point label conveys for this sample: baseline before first vaccination. Samples from vaccinated people were obtained from the UK trials COV001 and COV002, which included a single-blind randomized controlled phase 2/3 trial of AZD1222 (ChAdOx1 nCoV-19) in healthy adults. For TCRbeta chain sequencing, PBMC samples were collected from trial participants at day 0 and at day 28 after the second dose. The CDR1 and CDR2 encoded by the germline V gene are SNHLY and FYNNEI. V is cut by 4 bases and J by 3 bases, and the space between the germline ends is 4 bases. Counted from cysteine to phenylalanine, this CDR3 has 11 amino acids. Only the CDR3 portion is preserved as DNA: 33 bases, with reading frame beginning at the first base. Broader findings and caveats from the paper: Spike-specific TCR breadth and depth rose significantly after two AZD1222 doses compared with day 0 and with MenACWY recipients. Reportedly, close to half of the unique spike-specific TCRs recognized epitopes lying outside the regions that are mutated in the B.1.351 and B.1.1.7 variants. Conclusions about previously exposed vaccinees were limited because only a handful of AZD1222 recipients were SARS-CoV-2 seropositive at baseline. Because no day 14 peak-response samples were available, the repertoires could be characterized only after the peak T cell response. Most participants were white British and females outnumbered males, and the authors suggested that clonal diversity may have been underestimated. In the small 56-69-year group, the increase in depth fell short of significance, most likely because of low power. The whole spike protein was spanned by vaccine-associated CD4 TCRs, and dominant responses were seen in regions 160-218 and 743-854.

The CDR3 regions of human TCRbeta chains were analyzed by immunosequencing. As for the original processing: Repertoire TCRs were matched against a reference library of SARS-CoV-2-specific TCRs generated with the MIRA antigen-specificity platform. Breadth was defined as the fraction of unique TCRs that were SARS-CoV-2-associated, and depth was defined as the fraction of total T cells that were SARS-CoV-2-associated. Using the MIRA data, every spike-specific TCR was mapped to the spike region that the TCR reacted to and assigned to either a CD4 or a CD8 class. Log10-transformed breadth and depth values were compared by one-way ANOVA with Sidak's multiple comparisons tests. The source is immuneACCESS, and TCRdb retained only in-frame sequences with V and J called. Part of the clones is not carried over; for the studies checked, unresolved V genes explain less than half of this, and the remainder is unexplained. That table gives V, J and clone size, and the DNA gave D and trimming. This sample gives about 96,000 clones in total; roughly nine tenths of them show up just once. The top ten clones comprise roughly 26% of the sample.

Source: peripheral blood, taken on day 0 of AZD1222 vaccination. This receptor was taken from an adult in good health. The chain links TRBV2 with TRBJ2-7; the D gene identity is not certain. The nucleotide sequence is given as TGTGCCAGCAGTGGGGACTACGAGCAGTACTTC. Protein translation: CASSGDYEQYF. The CDR3, completed at both ends by the reference TRBV2 and TRBJ2-7 genes, gives the full variable domain EPEVTQTPSHQVTQMGQEVILRCVPISNHLYFYWYRQILGQKVEFLVSFYNNEISEKSEIFDDQFSVERPDGSNFTLKIRSTKLEDSAMYFCASSGDYEQYFGPGTRLTVT.